This T cell receptor beta chain came from a study of cytomegalovirus exposure and HLA in healthy donors. Study-wide results and limits: Three CMV-associated chains proved CMV antigen-specific in vitro.

All the people who gave samples were healthy bone marrow donors. The CDR3 totals 14 residues. Unmatched junction bases numbered 2, after V lost 1 base and J lost 4 bases. CDR1 is MDHEN and CDR2 is SYDVKM in the germline V gene. Comments on this clone: Its target is not known.

With 60 Vbeta and 13 Jbeta primers, the PCR was carried out. The repertoire was sequenced with immunoSEQ multiplex PCR; TCRdb's copy has only in-frame clones and lacks some. The sample has roughly 200,000 clones, almost 85% seen once; the top ten hold about 0.5%. This chain connects TRBV28 to TRBJ1-1; 8 bases align to TRBD1. Sequenced: PBMCs. The sequence was collected from a woman aged 45-60 years in good health and CMV-seronegative. CDR3 in amino acids: CASSLSTGGTEAFF. DNA of the CDR3: TGTGCCAGCAGTTTATCCACAGGGGGCACTGAAGCTTTCTTT.